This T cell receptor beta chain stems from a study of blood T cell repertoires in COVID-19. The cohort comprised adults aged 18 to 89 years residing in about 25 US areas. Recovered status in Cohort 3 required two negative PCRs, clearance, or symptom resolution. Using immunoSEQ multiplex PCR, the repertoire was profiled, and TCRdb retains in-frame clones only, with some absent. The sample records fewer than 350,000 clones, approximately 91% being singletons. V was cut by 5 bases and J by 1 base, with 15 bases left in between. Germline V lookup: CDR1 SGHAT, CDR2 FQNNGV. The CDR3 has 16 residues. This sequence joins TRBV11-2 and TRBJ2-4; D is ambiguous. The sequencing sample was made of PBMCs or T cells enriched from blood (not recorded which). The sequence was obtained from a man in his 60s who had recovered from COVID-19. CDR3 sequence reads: CASSPARGLAKNIQYF. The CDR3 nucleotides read TGTGCCAGCAGCCCGGCCCGCGGATTGGCCAAAAACATTCAGTACTTC.